The 27 T cell receptor beta chains reported below all come from one sample, sequenced in a study of T cells after yellow fever vaccination. A single record per CDR3 protein comes from TCRdb applying MiXCR to the 5' RACE reads. The profile shows about 220,000 distinct CDR3 sequences, about 3% of them singletons. The starting material was CD4+ T cells sorted from PBMCs, obtained 10 days after the yellow fever booster vaccination. These receptors all come from a man aged 18 to 29 who received the YFV17D yellow fever vaccine.

The chain carries TRBV7-3 and TRBJ2-7, with D possibly matching TRBD1 (6 bases). Germline CDR1 SGHTA, CDR2 FQGTGA. This CDR3 has 16 residues. V lost 1 base, J lost 4 bases, and 17 bases lay in between. The CDR3 DNA sequence: TGTGCCAGCAGCTTAAATGCAGGACAGAGGGTTTACGAGCAGTACTTC. Its translation is CASSLNAGQRVYEQYF.

This clonotype appeared many times. The chain employs TRBV15 and TRBJ1-6; 7 bases are a match to TRBD1. There are 13 residues in the CDR3. V shed 7 bases, J shed 10 bases, and the junction held 7 bases outside the gene matches. Germline CDR1 reads LNHNV; CDR2 reads YYDKDF (reference sequence). The chain's CDR3 is CATTETGRSPLHF. CDR3 bases: TGTGCCACCACCGAGACAGGGCGATCACCCCTCCACTTT. Supplemented by reference TRBV15 and TRBJ1-6, the full variable domain reads DAMVIQNPRYQVTQFGKPVTLSCSQTLNHNVMYWYQQKSSQAPKLLFHYYDKDFNNEADTPDNFQSRRPNTSFCFLDIRSPGLGDTAMYLCATTETGRSPLHFGNGTRLTVT.

This clonotype was recorded at least ten times. The chain carries TRBV11-2 and TRBJ1-5, with D tentatively TRBD1 (5 bases). CDR1 is SGHAT and CDR2 is FQNNGV in the germline V gene. CDR3 length equals 16 residues. The V end lost 3 bases, the J end lost 2 bases, and 14 bases lay between the germline ends. CDR3 nucleotide sequence: TGTGCCAGCAGCTTCTGTGGGGGGATGGGCAATCAGCCCCAGCATTTT. It is translated as CASSFCGGMGNQPQHF. Together with reference TRBV11-2 and TRBJ1-5, the CDR3 gives the full variable domain: EAGVAQSPRYKIIEKRQSVAFWCNPISGHATLYWYQQILGQGPKLLIQFQNNGVVDDSQLPKDRFSAERLKGVDSTLKIQPAKLEDSAVYLCASSFCGGMGNQPQHFGDGTRLSIL.

This clonotype was counted many times. The chain's CDR3 is CASSRISSTDTQYF. CDR3 DNA: TGCGCCAGCAGCAGAATATCTAGCACAGATACGCAGTATTTT. The rearrangement links TRBV5-1 to TRBJ2-3; D gene uncertain. From germline, CDR1 is SGHRS and CDR2 YFSETQ. This CDR3 contains 14 residues. Trimming shortened V by 4 bases and J by 0 bases, and 9 bases separated the two germline ends.

This clonotype came up a few times. The rearrangement uses TRBV19 and TRBJ2-3, with 9 bases identical to TRBD2. Germline V gene lookup returns CDR1 LNHDA and CDR2 SQIVND (reference sequence). The junction had 5 bases not matched to a gene; V was cut back by 11 bases and J by 2 bases. This CDR3 has 13 amino acids. Here the CDR3 reads CAAAGGPTDTQYF. The CDR3 DNA reads TGTGCCGCCGCGGGGGGGCCCACAGATACGCAGTATTTT.

Comment on this clonotype: Given a much more abundant clone one base away, this may be a read error. The chain uses TRBV18 and TRBJ2-7; maybe TRBD1 (8 bases). The germline gives CDR1 KGHSH, CDR2 LQKENI. The CDR3 covers 15 residues. CDR3 region: CASSPLHRGDYVQYF. CDR3 nucleotide sequence: TGTGCCAGCTCACCACTCCACAGGGGGGACTACGTGCAGTACTTC.

V and J are TRBV12-3 or TRBV12-4 and TRBJ2-3; possible D gene TRBD2, 6 bases. V shed 6 bases and J shed 4 bases, with 14 bases lying between them. The CDR3 loop spans 14 amino acids. CDR3 protein: CASRPNTSPDTQYF. The CDR3 nucleotides read TGTGCCAGCAGGCCCAACACTAGCCCAGATACGCAGTATTTT.

V usage is TRBV28 and J usage is TRBJ1-5, with 11 bases that match TRBD1. The germline CDR1 and CDR2 sequences are MDHEN and SYDVKM. The CDR3 is 19 amino acids. V shed 5 bases and J 4 bases; nucleotides not matched to a gene: 16. This CDR3 is CASSLLRGTGGGRNQPQHF. CDR3 sequence (DNA): TGTGCCAGCAGTCTTCTCCGGGGGACAGGGGGTGGTCGGAATCAGCCCCAGCATTTT. The full variable domain, with the rest looked up from reference TRBV28 and TRBJ1-5, is DVKVTQSSRYLVKRTGEKVFLECVQDMDHENMFWYRQDPGLGLRLIYFSYDVKMKEKGDIPEGYSVSREKKERFSLILESASTNQTSMYLCASSLLRGTGGGRNQPQHFGDGTRLSIL.

This clonotype occurred many times. V usage is TRBV7-3 and J usage is TRBJ2-2; the D is unclear. The CDR3 contains 12 residues. Between the trimmed V and J ends, which lost 5 bases and 3 bases, there was a span of 4 bases. The germline CDR1 and CDR2 sequences are SGHTA and FQGTGA. CDR3 residues: CASSRYTGELFF. The CDR3, as DNA: TGTGCCAGCAGCAGGTACACCGGGGAGCTGTTTTTT.

This sequence joins TRBV18 and TRBJ2-5; TRBD1 or TRBD2 may be the D gene (5 bases each). The V and J ends lost 4 bases and 1 base respectively, with 13 bases between them. The CDR3 has 15 amino acids. Per germline, CDR1 KGHSH and CDR2 LQKENI. CDR3 nucleotides: TGTGCCAGCTCACTACTACTCGGGACCCAAGAGACCCAGTACTTC. It encodes CASSLLLGTQETQYF.

The chain uses TRBV3-1 and TRBJ1-2; unclear D gene. The CDR3 spans 13 residues. V lost 3 bases to trimming and J lost 4 bases, with 9 bases between them. Germline values: CDR1 LGHDT, CDR2 YNNKEL (reference sequence). CDR3 residues: CASSHTDPYGYTF. The CDR3 DNA follows: TGTGCCAGCAGCCACACAGACCCCTATGGCTACACCTTC.

This clonotype was counted ten times or more. The rearrangement joins TRBV5-6 to TRBJ1-2, with 7 bases identical to TRBD1. V shed 4 bases and J 4 bases; nucleotides not matched to a gene: 7. The V gene's germline CDR1 is SGHDT and CDR2 YYEEEE. This CDR3 is 14 amino acids long. CDR3 bases: TGTGCCAGCAGCCTGACAGGGTTTCCCTATGGCTACACCTTC. This codes for CASSLTGFPYGYTF.

The chain combines TRBV5-4 with TRBJ2-1; 8 bases are a match to TRBD2. Germline V gene data show CDR1 as SGHNT and CDR2 as YYREEE (reference sequence). This CDR3 contains 13 residues. V was clipped by 4 bases and J by 8 bases; unmatched bases: 5. This CDR3 is CASSRGGAHEQFF. DNA of the CDR3: TGTGCCAGCAGCCGGGGGGGGGCTCATGAGCAGTTCTTC.

This clonotype was counted at least ten times. The rearrangement joins TRBV11-3 to TRBJ2-3; 9 nucleotides match TRBD1. With 5 bases clipped from V and 4 bases from J, the junction kept 13 bases outside the gene matches. The germline V gene encodes CDR1 SGHNT and CDR2 YENEEA. This CDR3 spans 17 amino acids. CDR3 nucleotide sequence: TGTGCCAGCAGCCCGCCCCTGGGACAGGGTGTGCCAGATACGCAGTATTTT. Its protein product is CASSPPLGQGVPDTQYF.

This clonotype occurred many times. V usage is TRBV29-1 and J usage is TRBJ2-1; 9 bases agree with TRBD1. The CDR3 is made up of 12 amino acids. J gave up 11 bases and V 6 bases, and 8 bases lay outside the gene matches. Germline loops: CDR1 SQVTM, CDR2 ANQGSEA. As DNA, the CDR3 is TGCAGCGTACACACAGGGGGCCCCCAGCAGTTCTTC. The encoded protein is CSVHTGGPQQFF.

This clonotype was found many times. The V and J genes are TRBV11-1 and TRBJ2-1, with 7 bases matching TRBD2. The CDR3 spans 15 residues. The J segment lost 1 base and the V segment lost 5 bases, leaving 5 bases of the junction unmatched. The germline V gene encodes CDR1 SGHAT and CDR2 FQDESV (reference sequence). CDR3 residues: CASSLGSGSYNEQFF. Written as DNA, the CDR3 is TGTGCCAGCAGCCTGGGTAGCGGGTCCTACAATGAGCAGTTCTTC.

This clonotype was seen ten or more times. This chain joins TRBV6-6 and TRBJ2-1; TRBD1 might be the D (7 bases). This CDR3 is built from 16 residues. From germline, CDR1 is MNHNY and CDR2 SVGAGI (reference sequence). V was clipped by 5 bases and J by 6 bases, with 20 bases between them. The CDR3: CASSGWTGGQFNEQFF. For the CDR3, the DNA is TGTGCCAGCAGTGGATGGACCGGGGGACAGTTCAATGAGCAGTTCTTC.

V and J are TRBV7-9 and TRBJ1-4, with D perhaps TRBD1 (6 bases). Germline V CDR1 and CDR2: SEHNR, FQNEAQ (reference sequence). Between the trimmed V and J ends, which lost 5 bases and 5 bases, there was a span of 18 bases. CDR3 length: 16 residues. This CDR3 is CASSRGAIGTNEKLFF. CDR3 nucleotide sequence: TGTGCCAGCAGCCGGGGGGCAATCGGGACAAATGAAAAACTGTTTTTT.

This clonotype has only a few counts. The gene calls are TRBV29-1 and TRBJ1-2; D possibly corresponds to TRBD1 (5 bases). CDR1 and CDR2 (germline): SQVTM, ANQGSEA. V dropped 5 bases and J dropped 4 bases, with 14 bases sitting between them. The CDR3 has 13 residues. DNA for the CDR3: TGCAGCGTTAGGGTTCAGGGTCCCTATGGCTACACCTTC. Translated: CSVRVQGPYGYTF.

In this sample, this clonotype turned up a few times. The chain combines TRBV29-1 with TRBJ1-1, with D unresolved. The CDR3 has 13 residues. Germline CDR1 reads SQVTM; CDR2 reads ANQGSEA. Trimming removed 4 bases at V and 1 base at J, with 10 bases between. CDR3 nucleotides: TGCAGCGTTGGGGGTTATAGGAACACTGAAGCTTTCTTT. It specifies CSVGGYRNTEAFF. Looking up the rest from reference TRBV29-1 and TRBJ1-1 gives the full variable domain: SAVISQKPSRDICQRGTSLTIQCQVDSQVTMMFWYRQQPGQSLTLIATANQGSEATYESGFVIDKFPISRPNLTFSTLTVSNMSPEDSSIYLCSVGGYRNTEAFFGQGTRLTVV.

This clonotype was recorded many times. CDR3 region: CASSLGRRNTEAFF. The DNA of the CDR3 is TGTGCCAGCAGTTTGGGCAGAAGGAACACTGAAGCTTTCTTT. The gene calls are TRBV12-3 or TRBV12-4 and TRBJ1-1; D gene unclear. The CDR3 runs to 14 residues. Trimming removed 3 bases from V and 1 base from J, with 9 bases in between.

The V and J genes are TRBV29-1 and TRBJ2-5, with D possibly being TRBD1 or TRBD2 (5 bases each). There are 12 residues in the CDR3. Trimming cost V 7 bases and J 5 bases, with 14 bases left between them. Looked up from germline, CDR1 is SQVTM and CDR2 is ANQGSEA. The CDR3 DNA follows: TGCAGCGCCCGAGGGGTCTATGAGACCCAGTACTTC. Translation: CSARGVYETQYF.

This clonotype has a count of ten or more. CDR3 sequence (DNA): TGCGCCAGCAGTGAGGGAGGGGGCAGGAGTGAAGCTTTCTTT. Translation gives CASSEGGGRSEAFF. The chain has TRBV10-1 and TRBJ1-1; 7 bases line up with TRBD1. CDR1 and CDR2 from the germline V gene are WNHNN and SYGVQD (reference sequence). The length of the CDR3 is 14 residues. The J segment lost 7 bases and the V segment lost 2 bases, leaving 7 bases of the junction unmatched.

This clonotype was counted ten times or more. The V and J genes are TRBV5-1 and TRBJ2-3; TRBD2 might be the D (6 bases). Germline CDR1 SGHRS, CDR2 YFSETQ. This CDR3 spans 19 amino acids. The V end lost 1 base, the J end lost 3 bases, and 24 bases lay between the germline ends. CDR3 residues: CASSLWGGSPTRSTDTQYF. CDR3 nucleotide sequence: TGCGCCAGCAGCTTGTGGGGAGGCAGCCCCACCCGATCTACAGATACGCAGTATTTT.

This clonotype was counted only a few times. V and J are TRBV29-1 and TRBJ2-5; the match to TRBD2 covers 7 bases. V gave up 7 bases and J gave up 2 bases; unmatched junction bases: 10. The CDR3 length is 14 residues. Germline V gene sequence: CDR1 SQVTM, CDR2 ANQGSEA. The CDR3 coding sequence is TGCAGCGCCCAAAAGTCGGGGGGACAAGAGACCCAGTACTTC. Translated, it gives CSAQKSGGQETQYF.

This clonotype was recorded at least ten times. This chain links TRBV29-1 with TRBJ1-1, with a tentative D call TRBD1 (6 bases). This CDR3 has 13 amino acids. The V end was cut by 3 bases, the J end by 10 bases, with 18 bases between. CDR1 is SQVTM, CDR2 ANQGSEA, per germline. The CDR3: CSVEVGASSRAFF. DNA for the CDR3: TGCAGCGTTGAGGTGGGGGCGAGTTCTAGAGCTTTCTTT.

The table lists this clonotype with many counts. V gene TRBV20-1 combines with J gene TRBJ2-7; 11 nucleotides align to TRBD2. The germline V gene has CDR1 DFQATT and CDR2 SNEGSKA (reference sequence). The J segment lost 1 base and the V segment lost 3 bases, leaving 5 bases of the junction unmatched. The CDR3 totals 15 residues. DNA of the CDR3: TGCAGTGCTAGCGAGCGACTAGCGGGGTCCTACGAGCAGTACTTC. It encodes CSASERLAGSYEQYF.